The rows below give T cell receptor beta chains drawn from one sample of a study of T-cell reconstitution after alpha-beta-depleted transplantation in children. A single record per CDR3 protein comes from TCRdb applying MiXCR to the PCR reads. Of fewer than 750,000 distinct CDR3 sequences in the sample, around 27% were seen once. Sequencing was performed on PBMCs, taken before TCRalphabeta/CD19-depleted stem cell transplant. These receptors all come from a boy younger than two with Wiskott-Aldrich syndrome, due to receive a stem cell transplant. Both conserved end residues are part of each CDR3. D genes are given only for firm matches. Where a row states a size, it is once, few, many or the class of an expanded clone; other rows omit it.

TRBV2,NA,TRBJ1-5,NA,TGTGCCAGCAGTAAGGACAGCTCTAATCAGCCCCAGCATTTT,CASSKDSSNQPQHF
TRBV5-1,NA,TRBJ2-7,TRBD1,TGCGCCAGCAGCGGGGACAGGGTCTGGTACTTC,CASSGDRVWYF
TRBV9,NA,TRBJ2-5,NA,TGTGCCAGCAGCGGAGTGACTACAGGACCGACCCAGTACTTC,CASSGVTTGPTQYF
TRBV5-1,few,TRBJ2-1,NA,TGCGCCAGCAGCCCCCAGGTCGGGATAAATGAGCAGTTCTTC,CASSPQVGINEQFF
TRBV20-1,many,TRBJ2-1,NA,TGCAGTGCTAGAGAAGAACAGGTCCCCTACAATGAGCAGTTCTTC,CSAREEQVPYNEQFF
TRBV27,NA,TRBJ2-5,NA,TGTGCCACCCGACATCGACAGGTTGGGGAGACCCAGTACTTC,CATRHRQVGETQYF
TRBV7-2,NA,TRBJ2-1,NA,TGTGCCAGCAGCTTACAAGGCATTGAGCAGTTCTTC,CASSLQGIEQFF
TRBV5-1,few,TRBJ2-5,TRBD2,TGCGCCAGCAGCTCCGGGACTAGGAGTCAAGAGACCCAGTACTTC,CASSSGTRSQETQYF
TRBV28,NA,TRBJ1-2,NA,TGTGCCAGCAGTTTCCCGCAGGGGACCGGCGGCTACACCTTC,CASSFPQGTGGYTF
TRBV20-1,NA,TRBJ2-1,NA,TGCAGTGCTAGGAGCGGGTACGAGGCAAATGAGCAGTTCTTC,CSARSGYEANEQFF
TRBV7-2,few,TRBJ2-4,NA,TGTGCCAGCAGCCCCAGACGGATAGCCAAAAACATTCAGTACTTC,CASSPRRIAKNIQYF
TRBV5-1,few,TRBJ2-1,NA,TGCGCCAGCAGACCCCTTGGTTCCTACAATGAGCAGTTCTTC,CASRPLGSYNEQFF
TRBV5-1,few,TRBJ2-3,NA,TGCGCCAGCAGCTGGGCCCCATCTGGGCAGGGTACGCAGTATTTT,CASSWAPSGQGTQYF
TRBV20-1,few,TRBJ1-5,NA,TGCAGTGCTAGAGGTCAGATAAATCAGCCCCAGCATTTT,CSARGQINQPQHF
TRBV20-1,once,TRBJ1-5,NA,TGCAGTGCTCCTGGCCCGGGACCTAGCAATCAGCCCCAGCATTTT,CSAPGPGPSNQPQHF
TRBV6-4,few,TRBJ2-7,NA,TGTGCCAGCAGCCCAGCGCAGGGCAGCTCCTACGAGCAGTACTTC,CASSPAQGSSYEQYF
TRBV20-1,NA,TRBJ2-5,NA,NA,CSARDLSLYQETQYF
TRBV9,NA,TRBJ1-2,NA,TGTGCCAGCAGCGTAGCTACAGGGTTTGGTGGCTACACCTTC,CASSVATGFGGYTF
TRBV6-2/TRBV6-3,NA,TRBJ2-7,TRBD1,TGTGCCAGCAGTTATGACAGGGACGCCGAGCAGTACTTC,CASSYDRDAEQYF
TRBV5-1,NA,TRBJ1-2,NA,TGCGCCAGCAGCACCAGCGACGACTATGGCTACACCTTC,CASSTSDDYGYTF
TRBV5-1,NA,TRBJ2-1,NA,TGCGCCAGCAGCCCGGTAGCGGTCCCTGAGCAGTTCTTC,CASSPVAVPEQFF
TRBV9,NA,TRBJ1-2,NA,TGTGCCAGCAGCCCAGAGCTATCTCCGTACTATGGCTACACCTTC,CASSPELSPYYGYTF
TRBV5-1,NA,TRBJ2-3,TRBD2,TGCGCCAGCAGCTCGGGACTAGCGATAATACCACTGACAGATACGCAGTATTTT,CASSSGLAIIPLTDTQYF
TRBV5-1,NA,TRBJ2-7,NA,TGCGCCAGCAGCCGGTTAACCATCTCCTACGAGCAGTACTTC,CASSRLTISYEQYF
TRBV9,NA,TRBJ2-1,TRBD2,TGTGCCAGCAGCGTAACTAGCGGGGTCTCCTACAATGAGCAGTTCTTC,CASSVTSGVSYNEQFF
TRBV27,NA,TRBJ2-2,NA,TGTGCCAGCAGTTTCTCCAGGGGAAGGAACACCGGGGAGCTGTTTTTT,CASSFSRGRNTGELFF
TRBV5-1,few,TRBJ2-3,TRBD2,TGCGCCAGCAGTATGACTAGCGGGATATCCACAGATACGCAGTATTTT,CASSMTSGISTDTQYF
TRBV4-1,many,TRBJ2-3,TRBD2,TGCGCCAGCAGCCAGGAGAGACTAGCGGGAGCCGCAGATACGCAGTATTTT,CASSQERLAGAADTQYF
TRBV7-6,NA,TRBJ2-1,NA,TGTGCCAGCAGCCCCGGAACGGCGGGACCTGGTAAAAATGAGCAGTTCTTC,CASSPGTAGPGKNEQFF
TRBV7-9,few,TRBJ1-1,NA,TGTGCCAGCAGCTTAGTGCCCTCGAGCGCTGAAGCTTTCTTT,CASSLVPSSAEAFF
TRBV7-9,many,TRBJ1-6,NA,TGTGCCAGCAGCTTGGCAGCCACGAGGTCACCCCTCCACTTT,CASSLAATRSPLHF
TRBV6-1,NA,TRBJ2-7,NA,TGTGCCAGCGCGGGACTTTCCTACGAGCAGTACTTC,CASAGLSYEQYF
TRBV7-8,NA,TRBJ2-7,NA,TGTGCCAGCAGCTTTGTCCCACAGGGAATCTACGAGCAGTACTTC,CASSFVPQGIYEQYF
TRBV4-1,NA,TRBJ1-5,NA,TGCGCCAGCAGCCAAGATAGTCTCTCAAATCAGCCCCAGCATTTT,CASSQDSLSNQPQHF
TRBV7-2,few,TRBJ2-1,NA,TGTGCCAGCAGCTTAAGTTTCTCCAATGAGCAGTTCTTC,CASSLSFSNEQFF
TRBV12-3/TRBV12-4,NA,TRBJ2-5,NA,TGTGCCAGCAGGCTCTCACGGGTCAACAAGTCCGGGGAGACCCAGTACTTC,CASRLSRVNKSGETQYF
TRBV28,NA,TRBJ2-2,NA,TGTGCCAGCAGTCCGGGTTGGTCGAACACCGGGGAGCTGTTTTTT,CASSPGWSNTGELFF
TRBV2,once,TRBJ1-1,NA,TGTGCCAGCAGTGACGGCAGGTTGAACACTGAAGCTTTCTTT,CASSDGRLNTEAFF
TRBV20-1,few,TRBJ2-7,NA,TGCAGTGCTAGCCTCGGACTGCCATACGAGCAGTACTTC,CSASLGLPYEQYF
TRBV11-1,NA,TRBJ2-2,NA,TGTGCCAGCAGCGCATCCTTCCCCAGGACCGGGGAGCTGTTTTTT,CASSASFPRTGELFF
TRBV21-1,few,TRBJ2-7,NA,TGTGCCAGCACCCAAAAGCCCTGTGGGACCGCTACCTACGAGCAGTACTTC,CASTQKPCGTATYEQYF
TRBV5-1,NA,TRBJ2-2,NA,TGCGCCAGCAGCTTCGCCGGGGATTACACCGGGGAGCTGTTTTTT,CASSFAGDYTGELFF
TRBV5-1,NA,TRBJ2-1,NA,TGCGCCAGCAGCTTGGGCCAATTTGATGAGCAGTTCTTC,CASSLGQFDEQFF
TRBV28,NA,TRBJ2-1,NA,TGTGCCAGCAGTTTACCGGACTTACCTTCCTACAATGAGCAGTTCTTC,CASSLPDLPSYNEQFF
TRBV5-1,NA,TRBJ2-5,TRBD1,TGCGCCAGCAGCGCCGGGACAGGAGTAGTGGAGACCCAGTACTTC,CASSAGTGVVETQYF
TRBV20-1,NA,TRBJ2-1,TRBD2,TGCAGTGCTAGGGCTCTTTCGGGACTAGCGGTCTACAATGAGCAGTTCTTC,CSARALSGLAVYNEQFF
TRBV6-1,few,TRBJ2-5,NA,TGTGCCAGCAGTGCCGGGGTTGGACGAAAAGAGACCCAGTACTTC,CASSAGVGRKETQYF
TRBV5-5,few,TRBJ1-1,TRBD1,TGTGCCAGCAGCTTTTTGGGCCCCTCAACAGGGGGTCGGACTGAAGCTTTCTTT,CASSFLGPSTGGRTEAFF
TRBV20-1,NA,TRBJ2-7,TRBD2,TGCAGTGCTTCGGGGTTTGGACTAGCGGGAGACCCCTACGAGCAGTACTTC,CSASGFGLAGDPYEQYF